This T cell receptor beta chain was sequenced during a study of T-cell reconstitution after alpha-beta-depleted transplantation in children. Molecular barcoding with unique molecular identifiers was used for the TCRbeta library. A single record per CDR3 protein comes from TCRdb applying MiXCR to the PCR reads. The sample includes approximately 650,000 distinct CDR3 sequences, 10% to 15% of them seen just once. Whole-study findings and limits: Newly produced T cells mostly provided counts and TCRbeta diversity after one year, as hyperexpanded clones declined. Reportedly, roughly two months post-transplant, alpha-beta T cells arose from several hundred expanded graft clones.

Germline V CDR1 and CDR2: DFQATT, SNEGSKA (reference sequence). With 3 bases removed from V and 6 bases from J, the gap between germline ends came to 14 bases. This CDR3 contains 13 residues. This clonotype appeared many times. Its antigen is unidentified. The chain combines TRBV20-1 with TRBJ1-2; no definite D call. The sample in question was PBMCs, obtained before TCRalphabeta/CD19-depleted stem cell transplant. The source is a girl aged 2 to 10 with congenital amegakaryocytic thrombocytopenia, due to receive a stem cell transplant. CDR3 sequence reads: CSASVGAKDGYTF. The CDR3 coding sequence is TGCAGTGCTAGCGTGGGCGCTAAAGATGGCTACACCTTC.